The clone carrying this T cell receptor beta chain turned up a few times. Antigen: not known. This sample is part of a study of human T cells and chemical hapten exposure. The study's findings and limits: There was no change with DPC sensitization in TCRs above 1 in 1000 frequency. Expanded TCRs showed more large CDR3 clusters than pre-sensitization or healthy control sets.

This sample's time point: patch test 1, 2 weeks after DPC sensitization. This sample's treatment: therapeutic diphenylcyclopropenone sensitization with weekly scalp DPC. The V gene lost 7 bases and the J gene lost 2 bases, with 12 bases spanning the gap. Germline CDR1 SQVTM, CDR2 ANQGSEA. This CDR3 comprises 13 residues. TCRdb redid the calling of the RACE reads with MiXCR, one entry per CDR3 protein. The sample lists 150,000 to 200,000 distinct CDR3 sequences, roughly 14% occurring once. This sequence was found in a woman in her 30s with alopecia areata. Some clones in this sample may be carry-over from other donors' samples. The gene calls are TRBV29-1 and TRBJ2-1; perhaps TRBD1 as D (5 bases). This material consisted of whole blood, taken in connection with sensitization to the hapten diphenylcyclopropenone (DPC). For the CDR3, the DNA is TGCAGCGCCGAAGGGGCCGCCTACAATGAGCAGTTCTTC. It is translated as CSAEGAAYNEQFF.